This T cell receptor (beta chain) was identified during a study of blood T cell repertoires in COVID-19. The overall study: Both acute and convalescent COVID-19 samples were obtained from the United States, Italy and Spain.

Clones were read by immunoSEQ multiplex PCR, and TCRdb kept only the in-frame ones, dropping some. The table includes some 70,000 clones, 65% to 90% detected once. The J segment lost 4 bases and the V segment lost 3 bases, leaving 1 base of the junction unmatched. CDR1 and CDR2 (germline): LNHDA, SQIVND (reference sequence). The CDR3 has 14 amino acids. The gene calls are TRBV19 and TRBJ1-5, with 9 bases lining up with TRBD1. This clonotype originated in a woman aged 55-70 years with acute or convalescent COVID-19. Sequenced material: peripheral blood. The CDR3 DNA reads TGTGCCAGTAGTATCGGGACAGGGAATCAGCCCCAGCATTTT. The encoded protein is CASSIGTGNQPQHF.